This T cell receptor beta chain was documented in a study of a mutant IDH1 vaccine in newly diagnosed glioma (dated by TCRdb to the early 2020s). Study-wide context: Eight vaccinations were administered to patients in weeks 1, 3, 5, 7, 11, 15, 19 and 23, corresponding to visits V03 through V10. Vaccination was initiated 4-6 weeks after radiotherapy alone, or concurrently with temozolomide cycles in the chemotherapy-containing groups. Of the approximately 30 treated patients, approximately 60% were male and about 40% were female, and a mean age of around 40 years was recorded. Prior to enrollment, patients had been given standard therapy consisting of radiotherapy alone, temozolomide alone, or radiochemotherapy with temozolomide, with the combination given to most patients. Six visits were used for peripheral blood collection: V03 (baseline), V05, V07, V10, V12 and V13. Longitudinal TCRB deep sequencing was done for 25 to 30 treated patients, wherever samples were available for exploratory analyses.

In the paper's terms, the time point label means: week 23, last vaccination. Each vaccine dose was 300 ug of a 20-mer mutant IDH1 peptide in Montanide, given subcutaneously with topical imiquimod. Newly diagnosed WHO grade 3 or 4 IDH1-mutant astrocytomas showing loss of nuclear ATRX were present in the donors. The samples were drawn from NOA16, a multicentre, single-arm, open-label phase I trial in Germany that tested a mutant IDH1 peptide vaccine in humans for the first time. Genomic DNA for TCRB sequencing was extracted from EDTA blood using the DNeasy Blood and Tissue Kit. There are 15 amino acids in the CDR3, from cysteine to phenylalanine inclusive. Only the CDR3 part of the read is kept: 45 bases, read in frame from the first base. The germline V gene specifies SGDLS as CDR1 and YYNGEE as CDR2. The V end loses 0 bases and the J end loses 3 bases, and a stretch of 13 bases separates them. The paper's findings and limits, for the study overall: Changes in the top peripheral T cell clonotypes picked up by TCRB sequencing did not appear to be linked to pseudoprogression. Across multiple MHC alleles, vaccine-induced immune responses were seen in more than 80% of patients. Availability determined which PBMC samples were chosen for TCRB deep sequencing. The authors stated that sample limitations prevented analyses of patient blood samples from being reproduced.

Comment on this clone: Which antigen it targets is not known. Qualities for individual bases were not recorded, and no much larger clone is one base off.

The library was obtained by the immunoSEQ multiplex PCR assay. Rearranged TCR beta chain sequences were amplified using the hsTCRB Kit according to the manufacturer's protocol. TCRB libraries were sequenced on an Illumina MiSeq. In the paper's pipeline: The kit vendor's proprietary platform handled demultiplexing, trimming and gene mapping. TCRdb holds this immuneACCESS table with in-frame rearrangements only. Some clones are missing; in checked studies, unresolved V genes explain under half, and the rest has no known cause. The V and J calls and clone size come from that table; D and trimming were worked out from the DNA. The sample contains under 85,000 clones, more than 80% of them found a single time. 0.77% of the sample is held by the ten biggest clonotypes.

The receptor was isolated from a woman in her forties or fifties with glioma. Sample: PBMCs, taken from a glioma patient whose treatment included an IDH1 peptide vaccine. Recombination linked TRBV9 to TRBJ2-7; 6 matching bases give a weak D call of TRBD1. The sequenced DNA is TGTGCCAGCAGCGTAGGCGAGGGGGTTGTCTACGAGCAGTACTTC. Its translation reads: CASSVGEGVVYEQYF.